Listed here are 5 T cell receptor beta chains from one sample, sequenced in a study of naive and memory T cell subsets. Broader study findings: Especially in CD8 cells, naive repertoires contained a few larger clonotypes, possibly CD45RA-re-expressing memory cells.

Two oligonucleotides, mixed equimolar, formed the beta constant-region primer covering TRBC1 and TRBC2. Ligated cDNA was amplified by four rounds of PCR with nested alpha and beta constant-region primers and SP2. TCRdb independently ran MiXCR on the UMI-ligation and nested PCR reads; one entry per CDR3 protein. The profile covers roughly 100,000 distinct CDR3 sequences, with more than 12% appearing a single time and around 3% taken by the ten largest. No antigens are known for them. The sequenced material came from naive CD8+ T cells from blood. Every receptor here comes from a human donor in good health.

The V gene is TRBV7-9, the J gene TRBJ2-7; D is uncertain. The germline gives CDR1 SEHNR, CDR2 FQNEAQ (reference sequence). The CDR3 totals 14 residues. The V gene lost 3 bases and the J gene lost 5 bases, with 14 bases spanning the gap. CDR3: CASSLVPEVHEQYF. In nucleotides, the CDR3 is TGTGCCAGCAGCTTGGTCCCGGAAGTGCACGAGCAGTACTTC.

In its sample, this clonotype was seen many times. The V and J genes are TRBV20-1 and TRBJ1-1, with D possibly TRBD1 on 6 matching bases. Looked up from germline, CDR1 is DFQATT and CDR2 is SNEGSKA (reference sequence). CDR3 length equals 15 residues. The germline V and J ends were trimmed by 1 base and 0 bases, with 12 bases remaining between them. The CDR3 DNA reads as TGCAGTGCTAGAGGTAAAACAGGGATGAACACTGAAGCTTTCTTT. Translated, it gives CSARGKTGMNTEAFF.

V gene TRBV20-1 combines with J gene TRBJ2-1; the match to TRBD2 covers 7 bases. CDR3 length: 16 amino acids. The germline CDR1 and CDR2 sequences are DFQATT and SNEGSKA (reference sequence). Trimming removed 0 bases from V and 4 bases from J; junction bases left unmatched: 9. The CDR3 DNA reads as TGCAGTGCTAGAGATCCGGGCGGGGGTTTATACAATGAGCAGTTCTTC. It translates to CSARDPGGGLYNEQFF.

V usage is TRBV12-3 or TRBV12-4 and J usage is TRBJ2-7; no clear D. V lost 1 base, J lost 9 bases, and 16 bases lay in between. CDR3 length equals 14 residues. In nucleotides, the CDR3 is TGTGCCAGCAGTTTAGAGGTGCTTTTGGTCGGGCAGTACTTC. Translated, it gives CASSLEVLLVGQYF.

This clonotype was counted many times. V and J are TRBV19 and TRBJ1-1; D perhaps matches TRBD1 (6 bases). V gave up 6 bases and J gave up 1 base, with 9 bases separating them. The CDR3 covers 13 residues. Germline V CDR1 and CDR2: LNHDA, SQIVND (reference sequence). Here the CDR3 DNA reads TGTGCCAGTAGGCACAGGGCGAACACTGAAGCTTTCTTT. Its translation: CASRHRANTEAFF. The whole variable domain, filled in from reference TRBV19 and TRBJ1-1, reads DGGITQSPKYLFRKEGQNVTLSCEQNLNHDAMYWYRQDPGQGLRLIYYSQIVNDFQKGDIAEGYSVSREKKESFPLTVTSAQKNPTAFYLCASRHRANTEAFFGQGTRLTVV.